The T cell receptor (beta chain) described here comes from a study of cytomegalovirus exposure and HLA in healthy donors. The PCR employed 60 Vbeta primers together with 13 Jbeta primers. The data were produced by immunoSEQ multiplex PCR, yet TCRdb's version contains in-frame clones alone and is incomplete. This repertoire comprises 150,000 or so clones; its ten largest clones make up under 2%. Remarks on this clone: Its antigen remains unknown.

Study-level results: Across donors, sequencing depth was assumed by presence/absence analyses to be roughly uniform. CMV antigen specificity was confirmed in vitro for a few CMV-associated chains.

The CDR3 has 15 residues. Germline lookup yields CDR1 MGHDK and CDR2 SYGVNS. The J segment lost 3 bases and the V segment lost 8 bases, leaving 6 bases of the junction unmatched. The sequencing sample was made of PBMCs. V is TRBV25-1 and J is TRBJ2-1, with 11 positions matching TRBD1. The source of this sequence is a woman in her forties or fifties in good health and CMV-seronegative. The CDR3 nucleotides read TGTGCCAGCCTCCCCGGGACAGGGGGCTACAATGAGCAGTTCTTC. Its protein is CASLPGTGGYNEQFF. The full variable domain, with the rest looked up from reference TRBV25-1 and TRBJ2-1, is EADIYQTPRYLVIGTGKKITLECSQTMGHDKMYWYQQDPGMELHLIHYSYGVNSTEKGDLSSESTVSRIRTEHFPLTLESARPSHTSQYLCASLPGTGGYNEQFFGPGTRLTVL.